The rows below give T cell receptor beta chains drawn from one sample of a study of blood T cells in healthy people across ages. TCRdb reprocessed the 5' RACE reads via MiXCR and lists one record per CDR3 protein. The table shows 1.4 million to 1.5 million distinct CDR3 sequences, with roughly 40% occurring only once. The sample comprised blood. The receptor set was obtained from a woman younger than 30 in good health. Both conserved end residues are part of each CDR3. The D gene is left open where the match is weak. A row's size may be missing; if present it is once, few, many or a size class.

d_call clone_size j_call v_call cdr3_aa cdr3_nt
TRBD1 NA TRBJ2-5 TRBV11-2 CASSPGQVGQETQYF TGTGCCAGCAGCCCTGGACAGGTCGGCCAAGAGACCCAGTACTTC
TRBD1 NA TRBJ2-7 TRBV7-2 CASSGRQGSSSVPLYEQYF TGTGCCAGCAGCGGACGACAGGGGTCGTCGTCTGTACCCCTCTACGAGCAGTACTTC
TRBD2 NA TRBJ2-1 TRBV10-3 CAVAGGLSDEQFF TGTGCCGTAGCGGGGGGGCTCTCGGATGAGCAGTTCTTC
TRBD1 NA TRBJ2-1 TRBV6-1 CASSEALWAGTGNNEQFF TGTGCCAGCAGTGAAGCGCTGTGGGCCGGGACAGGGAACAATGAGCAGTTCTTC
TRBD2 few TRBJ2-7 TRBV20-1 CSARDQREVSYEQYF TGCAGTGCTAGAGATCAGCGGGAGGTTTCCTACGAGCAGTACTTC
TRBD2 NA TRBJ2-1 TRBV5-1 CASGLSGSKRNEQFF TGCGCCAGCGGACTTAGCGGGAGTAAGAGGAATGAGCAGTTCTTC
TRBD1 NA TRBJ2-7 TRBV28 CAGQGRGTYEQYF TGTGCCGGACAAGGCAGGGGGACCTACGAGCAGTACTTC
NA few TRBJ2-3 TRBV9 CASSAPLYGLSTDTQYF TGTGCCAGCAGCGCCCCGTTATACGGGCTTAGCACAGATACGCAGTATTTT
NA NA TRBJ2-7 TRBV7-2 CASSLVGSNAYNEQYF TGTGCCAGCAGCTTAGTCGGGAGCAACGCCTACAATGAGCAGTACTTC
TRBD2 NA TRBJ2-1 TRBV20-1 CSAVHLAGGVTSSYNEQFF TGCAGTGCTGTGCACCTAGCGGGAGGCGTTACTAGCTCCTACAATGAGCAGTTCTTC
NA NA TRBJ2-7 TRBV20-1 CSARPKGSSYEQYF TGCAGTGCTAGGCCCAAGGGAAGCAGTTACGAGCAGTACTTC
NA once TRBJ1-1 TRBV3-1 CASSRRDSRTEAFF TGTGCCAGCAGCCGTCGGGATTCCCGGACTGAAGCTTTCTTT
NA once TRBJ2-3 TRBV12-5 CASGEQNTDTQYF TGTGCTAGTGGGGAACAGAACACAGATACGCAGTATTTT
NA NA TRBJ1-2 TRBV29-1 CSVLDSKESNYGYTF TGCAGCGTTCTGGACAGCAAAGAATCTAACTATGGCTACACCTTC
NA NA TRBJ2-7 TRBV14 CASSRRAGVHEQYF TGTGCCAGCAGCCGTCGCGCAGGGGTACACGAGCAGTACTTC
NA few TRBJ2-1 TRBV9 CASSPRTREDEQFF TGTGCCAGCAGCCCTCGCACGAGGGAAGATGAGCAGTTCTTC
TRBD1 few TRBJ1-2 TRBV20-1 CSARERGPGTGSNYGYTF TGCAGTGCTAGAGAGAGGGGCCCCGGGACAGGGAGTAACTATGGCTACACCTTC
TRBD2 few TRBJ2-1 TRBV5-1 CASSSFYGGRINNEQFF TGCGCCAGCAGCTCTTTTTACGGGGGGAGGATAAACAATGAGCAGTTCTTC
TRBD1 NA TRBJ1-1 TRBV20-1 CSARDQGQANTEAFF TGCAGTGCTAGGGATCAAGGACAGGCGAACACTGAAGCTTTCTTT
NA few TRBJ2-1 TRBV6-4 CASSTGPTAYNEQFF TGTGCCAGTTCCACGGGGCCCACGGCCTACAATGAGCAGTTCTTC
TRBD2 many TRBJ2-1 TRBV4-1 CASSQGPGTSGTNEQFF TGCGCCAGCAGCCAAGGACCCGGGACTAGCGGCACAAATGAGCAGTTCTTC
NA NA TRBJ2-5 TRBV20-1 CSASDRSLETQYF TGCAGTGCTAGCGACCGCAGCTTAGAGACCCAGTACTTC
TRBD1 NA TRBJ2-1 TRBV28 CASSSPGTAHNEQFF TGTGCCAGCAGCAGCCCTGGGACAGCCCACAATGAGCAGTTCTTC
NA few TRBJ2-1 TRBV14 CASSQGSWALTNNEQFF TGTGCCAGCAGCCAAGGGTCCTGGGCCCTGACCAACAATGAGCAGTTCTTC
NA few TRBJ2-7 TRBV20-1 CSARVGNKYEQYF TGCAGTGCTAGAGTGGGCAACAAATACGAGCAGTACTTC
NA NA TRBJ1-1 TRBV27 CASRSRDPPAFF TGTGCCAGCAGGAGCAGGGACCCGCCAGCTTTCTTT
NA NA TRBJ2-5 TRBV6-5 CASSPGTTTATQYF TGTGCCAGCAGTCCCGGTACGACAACGGCGACCCAGTACTTC
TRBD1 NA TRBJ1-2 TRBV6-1 CASSVERTGRGGYTF TGTGCCAGCAGTGTCGAGCGGACAGGGCGGGGAGGCTACACCTTC
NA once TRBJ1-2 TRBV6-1 CASSEGTTSNYGYTF TGTGCCAGCAGTGAGGGCACCACTTCTAACTATGGCTACACCTTC
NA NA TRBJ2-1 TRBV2 CASRNDLGGYNEQFF TGTGCCAGCAGGAACGACCTCGGGGGTTACAATGAGCAGTTCTTC
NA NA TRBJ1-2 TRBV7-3 CASSFDSGSGYTF TGTGCCAGCAGCTTTGACAGTGGGAGTGGCTACACCTTC
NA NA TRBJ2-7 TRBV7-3 CASSPQGHRDSLSYEQYF TGTGCCAGCAGCCCACAAGGCCACCGGGACTCCCTCTCCTACGAGCAGTACTTC
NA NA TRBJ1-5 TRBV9 CASSVGGLYQPQHF TGTGCCAGCAGCGTAGGGGGGCTCTATCAGCCCCAGCATTTT
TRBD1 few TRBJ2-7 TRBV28 CASSRTGTVSYEQYF TGTGCCAGCAGCCGAACCGGGACAGTGTCCTACGAGCAGTACTTC
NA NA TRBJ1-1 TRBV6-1 CASGQTRGTEAFF TGTGCCAGCGGGCAAACCCGGGGCACTGAAGCTTTCTTT
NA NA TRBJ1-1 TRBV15 CATRTNGLNTEAFF TGTGCCACCAGAACGAACGGATTGAACACTGAAGCTTTCTTT
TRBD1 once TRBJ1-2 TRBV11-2 CASSADRRGYTF TGTGCCAGCAGCGCGGACAGGCGTGGCTACACCTTC